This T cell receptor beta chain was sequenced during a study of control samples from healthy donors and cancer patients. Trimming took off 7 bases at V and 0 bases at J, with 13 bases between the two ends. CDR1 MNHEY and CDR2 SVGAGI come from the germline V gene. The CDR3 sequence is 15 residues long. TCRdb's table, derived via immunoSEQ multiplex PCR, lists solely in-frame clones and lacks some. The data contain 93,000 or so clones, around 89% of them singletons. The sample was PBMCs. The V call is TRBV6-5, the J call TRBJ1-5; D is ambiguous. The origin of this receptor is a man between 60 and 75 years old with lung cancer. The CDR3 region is CASTLEGYSNQPQHF. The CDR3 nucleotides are TGTGCCAGCACCCTCGAGGGCTATAGCAATCAGCCCCAGCATTTT.